One and the same sample provided the 10 T cell receptor beta chains below, sequenced in a study of monozygotic twins with cystic fibrosis. The data were produced by immunoSEQ multiplex PCR, yet TCRdb's version contains in-frame clones alone and is incomplete. The repertoire holds roughly 28,000 clones, with about 85% as singletons. The material sequenced was blood. The receptors were gathered from a girl aged 2-9 years with cystic fibrosis.

The chain joins TRBV30 to TRBJ2-2; D is possibly TRBD1 or TRBD2 (5 bases each). The V end was cut by 2 bases, the J end by 11 bases, with 21 bases between. Germline CDR1 reads GTSNPN; CDR2 reads SVGIG (reference sequence). The CDR3 has 15 amino acids. In nucleotides, the CDR3 is TGTGCCTGGAGTCCTCCGGGACGGAAGGTGATCGAGCTGTTTTTT. Protein product: CAWSPPGRKVIELFF.

The chain links TRBV6-1 to TRBJ2-7; 9 bases match TRBD2. V trimming: 0 bases; J trimming: 5 bases; junction bases outside the gene matches: 8. Germline V CDR1 and CDR2: MNHNS, SASEGT. The length of the CDR3 is 16 residues. CDR3: CASSEAGFSGGNEQYF. Written as DNA, the CDR3 is TGTGCCAGCAGTGAAGCAGGTTTTAGCGGGGGCAACGAGCAGTACTTC.

The rearrangement links TRBV18 to TRBJ2-5; D is ambiguous. Germline V gives CDR1 KGHSH, CDR2 LQKENI. The V end lost 2 bases, the J end lost 3 bases, and 4 bases lay between the germline ends. The length of the CDR3 is 12 residues. This CDR3 is CASSPEEETQYF. In nucleotides, the CDR3 is TGTGCCAGCTCACCAGAGGAAGAGACCCAGTACTTC.

This clone was found a few times. The chain couples TRBV7-2 to TRBJ1-3, with D uncertain. The V gene's germline CDR1 is SGHTA and CDR2 FQGNSA. Trimming took 5 bases from V and 3 from J, leaving 11 bases between them. The CDR3 is made up of 14 amino acids. Here the CDR3 DNA reads TGTGCCAGCAGCGCCCCGGGATATGGAAACACCATATATTTT. This translates into CASSAPGYGNTIYF.

The V gene is TRBV5-1, the J gene TRBJ1-1; 10 nucleotides align to TRBD1. With V trimmed by 4 bases and J by 4 bases, 10 bases remained unmatched. The CDR3 has 16 residues. Germline lookup yields CDR1 SGHRS and CDR2 YFSETQ. The CDR3 DNA reads TGCGCCAGCAGCCCCGGACAGGGGGACCCGGGCACTGAAGCTTTCTTT. This sequence encodes CASSPGQGDPGTEAFF.

The chain links TRBV2 to TRBJ2-1, with 9 bases identical to TRBD1. Trimming took 6 bases from V and 9 from J; bases not matched to a gene: 9. The CDR3 is 14 amino acids. Germline V gives CDR1 SNHLY, CDR2 FYNNEI. The CDR3 DNA reads TGTGCCAGCAGCCTGGACAGGGGAGGGGGTGAGCAGTTCTTC. Its translation is CASSLDRGGGEQFF.

The chain is built from TRBV6-6 and TRBJ1-3; D unresolved. The CDR3 runs to 13 residues. With 6 bases removed from V and 4 bases from J, the gap between germline ends came to 10 bases. The germline gives CDR1 MNHNY, CDR2 SVGAGI (reference sequence). CDR3 in DNA: TGTGCCAGCAGACTGGACCAAGGAAACACCATATATTTT. It is translated as CASRLDQGNTIYF.

The chain has TRBV4-1 and TRBJ2-3, with D perhaps assigned TRBD1 or TRBD2 (6 bases each). The germline CDR1 and CDR2 sequences are MGHRA and YSYEKL. The germline V and J ends were trimmed by 5 bases and 5 bases, with 20 bases remaining between them. The CDR3 has 16 residues. CDR3 region: CASSYLGGGRGDTQYF. The CDR3 DNA reads as TGCGCCAGCAGCTACCTTGGTGGGGGGCGAGGAGATACGCAGTATTTT.

The V gene is TRBV28, the J gene TRBJ2-7; D is possibly TRBD2 (6 bases). Trimming pared 3 bases from V and 5 bases from J, leaving 14 bases between. There are 14 residues in the CDR3. In germline, CDR1 is MDHEN, CDR2 SYDVKM. The CDR3 sequence is CASSFLWRGDEQYF. For the CDR3, the DNA is TGTGCCAGCAGTTTCCTCTGGCGGGGAGACGAGCAGTACTTC. The full variable domain, rest sourced from reference TRBV28 and TRBJ2-7, is DVKVTQSSRYLVKRTGEKVFLECVQDMDHENMFWYRQDPGLGLRLIYFSYDVKMKEKGDIPEGYSVSREKKERFSLILESASTNQTSMYLCASSFLWRGDEQYFGPGTRLTVT.

V usage is TRBV19 and J usage is TRBJ2-1, with D hard to call. The CDR3 has 15 amino acids. Germline CDR1 LNHDA, CDR2 SQIVND (reference sequence). V lost 2 bases to trimming and J lost 1 base, with 9 bases between them. CDR3 sequence (DNA): TGTGCCAGTAGTATATTAAGTCCATCCTACAATGAGCAGTTCTTC. It encodes CASSILSPSYNEQFF.